This T cell receptor beta chain was observed in a study of blood T cell repertoires in COVID-19. For the study at large: From the United States, Italy and Spain came samples of acute and convalescent COVID-19.

Germline loops: CDR1 SGHNT, CDR2 YENEEA. The V end lost 1 base, the J end lost 8 bases, and 7 bases lay between the germline ends. The CDR3 runs to 12 residues. Authors' analysis steps: Quantification of nucleated cells was approximated via reference gene primer amplification. TCRdb's copy holds only in-frame clones and misses some; the assay was immunoSEQ multiplex PCR. The V and J calls and clone size are taken from that table; D and trimming were inferred from the DNA. The table lists around 85,000 clones, approximately 85% of them singletons. The material sequenced was peripheral blood. The rearrangement uses TRBV11-3 and TRBJ2-3; D is unresolved. The TCR was taken from a man in his fifties with active COVID-19. CDR3 amino acids: CASSLGSPTQYF. CDR3 bases: TGTGCCAGCAGCTTAGGGAGCCCTACGCAGTATTTT. The entire variable domain, with the rest obtained from reference TRBV11-3 and TRBJ2-3, is as follows: EAGVVQSPRYKIIEKKQPVAFWCNPISGHNTLYWYLQNLGQGPELLIRYENEEAVDDSQLPKDRFSAERLKGVDSTLKIQPAELGDSAVYLCASSLGSPTQYFGPGTRLTVL.